These 30 T cell receptor beta chains came from one sample sequenced in a study of T cells in Graves' hyperthyroidism and ophthalmopathy. TCR beta CDR3 regions were amplified from RNA. First-round RT-PCR with HTBI primers amplified the TCR CDR3 region. TCRdb redid the calling of the multiplex PCR reads with MiXCR, one entry per CDR3 protein. The table lists approximately 400,000 distinct CDR3 sequences, approximately 15% of them singletons. The source material was blood. The receptors here all came from a woman in her 30s with Graves' ophthalmopathy.

CDR3 nucleotide sequence: TGTGCCAGCAGCCCCAGCTCCCGGTACGACAGGGACGAGCAGTACTTC. As protein: CASSPSSRYDRDEQYF. The gene calls are TRBV9 and TRBJ2-7; TRBD1 matches at 7 bases. CDR1 SGDLS and CDR2 YYNGEE come from the germline V gene. This CDR3 is 16 amino acids long. Trimming cost V 4 bases and J 5 bases; bases outside gene matches: 15.

This clonotype was observed a few times. The V and J genes are TRBV6-4 and TRBJ2-5; TRBD2 matches 8 bases. This CDR3 has 16 amino acids. Per germline, CDR1 MRHNA and CDR2 SNTAGT. V shed 6 bases, J shed 4 bases, and the junction held 13 bases outside the gene matches. The CDR3 sequence: CASRVQRGSKRETQYF. DNA for the CDR3: TGTGCCAGCAGGGTGCAGCGGGGGTCAAAAAGAGAGACCCAGTACTTC.

The CDR3 here is CASSDSDQPQHF. CDR3 bases: TGTGCCAGCAGTGATTCAGATCAGCCCCAGCATTTT. The chain joins TRBV2 to TRBJ1-5, with D hard to call. The CDR3 has 12 amino acids. CDR1 and CDR2 from the germline V gene are SNHLY and FYNNEI. V lost 3 bases and J lost 5, with 5 bases in between.

Many counts were recorded for this clonotype. V gene TRBV25-1 combines with J gene TRBJ1-2, with unresolved D. The ends were cut back, 3 bases at V and 2 bases at J, with 7 bases in the middle. Per germline, CDR1 MGHDK and CDR2 SYGVNS. The CDR3 loop spans 13 amino acids. The CDR3 DNA follows: TGTGCCAGCAGTGAGAAGATAAACTATGGCTACACCTTC. Translating it yields CASSEKINYGYTF.

This clonotype was counted at least ten times. The chain has TRBV28 and TRBJ2-2, with 8 bases lining up with TRBD2. Germline CDR1 reads MDHEN; CDR2 reads SYDVKM. The CDR3 contains 15 residues. With 7 bases clipped from V and 2 bases from J, the junction kept 6 bases outside the gene matches. The CDR3, as DNA: TGTGCCAGCACCCGGAGCGGGAGTAACACCGGGGAGCTGTTTTTT. This translates into CASTRSGSNTGELFF.

Note on this clonotype: A read error is possible here, since a much larger clone lies one base away. The chain links TRBV13 to TRBJ2-1, with no clear D. This CDR3 is 12 amino acids long. Germline CDR1 is PRHDT and CDR2 is FYEKMQ (reference sequence). V was trimmed by 5 bases and J by 10 bases, leaving 12 bases between them. The CDR3 DNA reads TGTGCCAGCAGCAATTCGCGGCGCGAGCAGTTCTTC. Translating it yields CASSNSRREQFF.

This clonotype was recorded a few times. The rearrangement uses TRBV19 and TRBJ1-5; D gene ambiguous. Deletions cut 3 bases from V and 7 bases from J, with 13 bases between. Looked up from germline, CDR1 is LNHDA and CDR2 is SQIVND (reference sequence). CDR3 length: 14 residues. Written as DNA, the CDR3 is TGTGCCAGTAGTATTCAAGAATCGAGACAGCCCCAGCATTTT. This translates into CASSIQESRQPQHF.

This clonotype has a count of ten or more. This chain links TRBV12-3 or TRBV12-4 with TRBJ2-7; TRBD1 agrees at 9 bases. The CDR3 is made up of 16 amino acids. V gave up 0 bases and J gave up 7 bases; unmatched junction bases: 10. CDR3 sequence: CASSLATGTGPLEQYF. The CDR3 bases are TGTGCCAGCAGTTTAGCAACCGGGACAGGGCCTCTTGAGCAGTACTTC.

This clonotype was seen repeatedly, ten times or more. This rearrangement joins TRBV7-2 to TRBJ1-1; perhaps TRBD1 as D (5 bases). V lost 6 bases, J lost 11 bases, and 13 bases lay in between. This CDR3 region has 11 residues. In germline, CDR1 is SGHTA, CDR2 FQGNSA. The CDR3 spells CASSSPGAAFF. CDR3 nucleotide sequence: TGTGCCAGCAGTTCTCCCGGGGCGGCTTTCTTT.

This clonotype was observed a handful of times. J is TRBJ2-1 and V is TRBV6-1; D remains ambiguous. CDR3 size: 12 residues. Trimming took off 5 bases at V and 7 bases at J, with 9 bases between the two ends. The germline CDR1 and CDR2 sequences are MNHNS and SASEGT. CDR3 residues: CASSRVPNEQFF. Written as DNA, the CDR3 is TGTGCCAGCAGTCGGGTCCCTAATGAGCAGTTCTTC.

Details on this clonotype: One base away lies a much larger clone, so this may be a sequencing read error. The chain employs TRBV12-3 or TRBV12-4 and TRBJ2-2; either TRBD1 or TRBD2 may supply D (5 bases each). This CDR3 spans 18 amino acids. V lost 9 bases and J lost 4, with 27 bases in between. The CDR3 region is CASYGHKAGQVVTGELFF. The CDR3 DNA sequence: TGTGCCAGTTACGGACACAAGGCGGGTCAGGTCGTCACCGGGGAGCTGTTTTTT.

This clonotype was seen repeatedly, ten times or more. The chain carries TRBV6-1 and TRBJ2-3, with 9 bases identical to TRBD1. The CDR3 sequence is 16 residues long. CDR1 MNHNS and CDR2 SASEGT come from the germline V gene. V lost 6 bases and J lost 3; bases outside the gene matches: 10. The CDR3 bases are TGTGCCAGCAGCGTGAGCGCACAGGGGGCAACAGATACGCAGTATTTT. Its protein is CASSVSAQGATDTQYF.

As regards this clonotype: A much larger clone differs from this one at a single base, so this may be a read error. The chain employs TRBV12-3 or TRBV12-4 and TRBJ2-3; no firm D call. Trimming took off 6 bases at V and 7 bases at J, with 14 bases between the two ends. There are 13 residues in the CDR3. DNA for the CDR3: TGTGCCAGCAGCTCCTCCCCCCCCAATACGCAGTATTTT. It codes for CASSSSPPNTQYF.

A few counts support this clonotype. The rearrangement uses TRBV12-3 or TRBV12-4 and TRBJ1-3; D might be TRBD1 (6 bases). This CDR3 region has 15 residues. V was cut by 7 bases and J by 4 bases, with 17 bases left in between. The CDR3 region has the DNA TGTGCCAGCATTACCCCACAGGGTCTCGGAAACACCATATATTTT. Its protein is CASITPQGLGNTIYF.

As concerns this clonotype: This could be a read error, since a much larger clone is one nucleotide away. V is TRBV29-1 and J is TRBJ1-1, with 7 bases identical to TRBD1. Per the germline V gene, CDR1 is SQVTM and CDR2 is ANQGSEA. After removal of 1 base from V and 6 bases from J, the junction contained 2 bases not matched to a gene. The CDR3 contains 12 residues. Here the CDR3 reads CSVEGQGSEAFF. CDR3 in DNA: TGCAGCGTTGAAGGACAGGGATCTGAAGCTTTCTTT.

The sample holds many counts of this clonotype. The chain couples TRBV13 to TRBJ1-2, with D uncertain. With 6 bases removed from V and 4 bases from J, the gap between germline ends came to 15 bases. The CDR3 has 14 residues. Germline CDR1 and CDR2: PRHDT and FYEKMQ (reference sequence). In DNA form, the CDR3 reads TGTGCCAGCAGTCACGGATCTTCGGGCTATGGCTACACCTTC. This sequence encodes CASSHGSSGYGYTF.

This clonotype was seen ten or more times. V usage is TRBV24-1 and J usage is TRBJ2-5; D not certain. The ends were cut back, 4 bases at V and 4 bases at J, with 12 bases in the middle. The V gene's germline CDR1 is KGHDR and CDR2 SFDVKD. The CDR3 consists of 14 residues. CDR3 sequence (DNA): TGTGCCACCAGTGACAACCTCTTGGGAGAGACCCAGTACTTC. This sequence encodes CATSDNLLGETQYF.

The CDR3 region has the DNA TGCGCCAGCAGCCAGTTAGCGGGTAGTACAGATACGCAGTATTTT. This encodes CASSQLAGSTDTQYF. The V call is TRBV4-1, the J call TRBJ2-3, with TRBD2 matching over 7 bases. The CDR3 runs 15 residues. The trim removed 3 bases at V and 3 bases at J, leaving 6 bases unmatched. CDR1 and CDR2 (germline): MGHRA, YSYEKL.

This sequence joins TRBV3-1 and TRBJ2-3; TRBD1 might be the D (6 bases). Trimming shortened V by 7 bases and J by 3 bases, and 11 bases separated the two germline ends. Germline V gives CDR1 LGHDT, CDR2 YNNKEL (reference sequence). The CDR3 runs to 13 residues. The CDR3, as DNA: TGTGCCAGCATTTTAGGGGGAACAGATACGCAGTATTTT. Its translation: CASILGGTDTQYF.

There are a few counts of this clonotype. A much larger clone differs by one base, so this may be a read error. The chain recombines TRBV12-3 or TRBV12-4 with TRBJ2-7; D is undetermined. CDR3 size: 15 residues. Trimming left V 2 bases short and J 1 base short, with 12 bases between. CDR3 sequence reads: CASSLSSITSYEQYF. CDR3 DNA sequence: TGTGCCAGCAGTTTAAGCTCCATTACTTCCTACGAGCAGTACTTC.

This clonotype was detected a few times. V gene TRBV2 combines with J gene TRBJ2-2, with TRBD2 matching over 7 bases. Germline CDR1 and CDR2: SNHLY and FYNNEI. J gave up 1 base and V 6 bases, and 8 bases lay outside the gene matches. CDR3 length equals 16 residues. The CDR3 nucleotides read TGTGCCAGCAGCGTAGGGAGGGTCAGGAACACCGGGGAGCTGTTTTTT. Translating gives CASSVGRVRNTGELFF.

This clonotype has ten or more counts. The gene calls are TRBV24-1 and TRBJ2-1; the D gene is possibly TRBD2 (7 bases). Per the germline V gene, CDR1 is KGHDR and CDR2 is SFDVKD. V was trimmed by 1 base and J by 1 base, leaving 13 bases between them. CDR3 length equals 17 residues. CDR3 residues: CATSDLLRGPSYNEQFF. The CDR3, as DNA: TGTGCCACCAGTGATTTACTGCGGGGGCCGTCCTACAATGAGCAGTTCTTC.

In this sample, this clonotype turned up many times. The chain carries TRBV7-9 and TRBJ2-7; TRBD2 agrees at 8 bases. Trimming took 4 bases from V and 0 from J; bases not matched to a gene: 11. Germline lookup yields CDR1 SEHNR and CDR2 FQNEAQ (reference sequence). The CDR3 consists of 17 residues. The CDR3 nucleotides read TGTGCCAGCAGCTGGGGAGGGCCTAGCGGGTCCTCCTACGAGCAGTACTTC. This sequence encodes CASSWGGPSGSSYEQYF.

The gene calls are TRBV6-2 or TRBV6-3 and TRBJ1-6; a weak D match, TRBD1 (5 bases). V dropped 6 bases and J dropped 7 bases, with 13 bases sitting between them. Germline lookup yields CDR1 MNHEY and CDR2 SVGEGT. The CDR3 spans 14 residues. The CDR3 nucleotides read TGTGCCAGCAGCCTGGGACCGGTAAATTCACCCCTCCACTTT. Amino acid sequence: CASSLGPVNSPLHF.

This clonotype was seen repeatedly, ten times or more. DNA of the CDR3: TGTGCCAGCGGTAATTCTATCGGGGGCGCGAACACCGGGGAGCTGTTTTTT. It translates to CASGNSIGGANTGELFF. This rearrangement joins TRBV12-3 or TRBV12-4 to TRBJ2-2, with D perhaps TRBD1 or TRBD2 (6 bases each). Trimming pared 8 bases from V and 0 bases from J, leaving 19 bases between. The CDR3 spans 17 residues.

This clonotype has at least ten counts. CDR3 region: CSVTWDRNTDTQYF. CDR3 DNA sequence: TGCAGCGTCACATGGGACAGGAATACAGATACGCAGTATTTT. The chain carries TRBV29-1 and TRBJ2-3; 8 positions agree with TRBD1. Germline lookup yields CDR1 SQVTM and CDR2 ANQGSEA. The ends lost 6 bases at V and 3 bases at J; junction bases unmatched: 8. The CDR3 loop spans 14 amino acids.

The CDR3 sequence: CASSHGAGGNTGELFF. The CDR3 DNA is TGCGCCAGCAGCCACGGAGCGGGGGGGAACACCGGGGAGCTGTTTTTT. The V and J genes are TRBV4-1 and TRBJ2-2; 9 positions agree with TRBD2. V lost 3 bases, J lost 1 base, and 3 bases stayed unmatched. This CDR3 contains 16 residues. Germline values: CDR1 MGHRA, CDR2 YSYEKL.

This clonotype came up many times. CDR3 in DNA: TGTGCCTGGAATAGGGACAGAGACTATGGCTACACCTTC. As protein: CAWNRDRDYGYTF. This chain joins TRBV30 and TRBJ1-2; 7 nucleotides match TRBD1. The V and J ends lost 4 bases and 3 bases, in that order; junction bases with no gene match: 5. The germline V gene encodes CDR1 GTSNPN and CDR2 SVGIG (reference sequence). The CDR3 sequence is 13 residues long.

The table lists this clonotype with many counts. The J gene is TRBJ2-1, the V gene TRBV20-1, with a weak D call TRBD2 (7 bases). Trimming stripped 6 bases from V and 2 bases from J, with 11 bases between. Germline CDR1 is DFQATT and CDR2 is SNEGSKA (reference sequence). The CDR3 contains 13 residues. In DNA form, the CDR3 reads TGCAGTGCCCGGGGGGCCACCTACAATGAGCAGTTCTTC. It codes for CSARGATYNEQFF.

This chain connects TRBV2 to TRBJ1-3; no reliable D call. Germline V gene lookup returns CDR1 SNHLY and CDR2 FYNNEI. V gave up 9 bases and J gave up 2 bases, with 11 bases separating them. This CDR3 spans 13 amino acids. CDR3 DNA sequence: TGTGCCAGTTTAGCTCTGCCTGGAAACACCATATATTTT. Protein product: CASLALPGNTIYF.